This T cell receptor beta chain was identified during a study of radiotherapy plus CTLA-4 blockade in lung cancer listed by TCRdb under 2018. With respect to the entire study: Objective responses were observed in around 20% of enrolled patients, and disease control was achieved in 31%.

The full study reports these points: The strongest predictors of response were reported to be early dynamic shifts in blood T cell clones along with a rise in serum interferon-beta following radiation. TCR clones derived from tumors expanded in peripheral blood after treatment with radiotherapy and ipilimumab.

For this clone: This receptor's antigen is unknown. No base qualities exist here, and no much larger clone lies one base off it.

In this study, focal radiation therapy paired with CTLA-4 blockade (ipilimumab) was tested in patients who had chemo-refractory metastatic non-small-cell lung cancer. The junction carries 13 bases between V and J, which are trimmed by 4 bases and 9 bases respectively. From a lookup of the germline V gene (reference sequence), CDR1 and CDR2 are MNHEY and SMNVEV. Inclusive of the bounding cysteine and phenylalanine, the CDR3 is 13 residues long. Only the CDR3 DNA stays, 39 bases, in frame from base 1. Preparation of the library involved the immunoSEQ multiplex PCR assay. This is the immuneACCESS table as TCRdb keeps it, with only in-frame sequences that have V and J called. A part of the clones is gone; compared with another copy, unresolved V genes explain less than half, and the rest is unexplained. For this sample there are 100,000 or so clones; roughly four fifths appear just once. About 14% of the sample rests with the top ten.

Sequencing used peripheral blood, obtained from a patient treated with radiotherapy plus ipilimumab. This sequence uses TRBV27 and TRBJ1-3, with a tentative D gene TRBD1 over 5 matching bases. The clonotype originates from a human donor with non-small cell lung cancer that progressed on radiotherapy plus ipilimumab. Here the CDR3 is given as CASSSTPGGTIYF. The DNA reads TGTGCCAGCAGTTCCACGCCGGGGGGCACCATATATTTT.